The 10 T cell receptor beta chains reported below all come from one sample, sequenced in a study of regulatory T cells in long-lasting Graves disease. Documented time point: newly diagnosed GD, antithyroid drugs for less than 3 months. The TCR library was made from RNA extracted from PBMCs. Building the TCR beta libraries relied on iRepertoire HTBI primers, and CDR3 regions underwent Arm-PCR. TCRdb itself ran the multiplex PCR reads through MiXCR, one entry per CDR3 protein. This sample yields 560,000 or so distinct CDR3 sequences, of which 16% are seen a single time; about 11% belongs to the top ten. These data were also filed under a second study, of T cells in Graves' hyperthyroidism and ophthalmopathy.

Source: peripheral blood mononuclear cells (PBMCs), taken at new diagnosis, from a patient treated with antithyroid drugs. Every receptor here comes from a man younger than 35 with Graves disease.

This clonotype was seen more than once but under ten times. The chain combines TRBV6-2 or TRBV6-3 with TRBJ2-3; D may be TRBD2 (5 bases). The CDR3 spans 15 residues. CDR1 and CDR2 (germline): MNHEY, SVGEGT. Trimming removed 7 bases at V and 3 bases at J, with 17 bases between. CDR3 in amino acids: CASTPPGVVTDTQYF. CDR3 DNA sequence: TGTGCCAGCACCCCCCCCGGGGTTGTGACAGATACGCAGTATTTT.

The chain links TRBV28 to TRBJ2-2; D is ambiguous. Germline CDR1 and CDR2: MDHEN and SYDVKM. The CDR3 is 15 amino acids. Trimming removed 1 base at V and 4 bases at J, with 10 bases between. This CDR3 reads CASSLSMSGTGELFF. In DNA form, the CDR3 reads TGTGCCAGCAGTTTATCCATGTCGGGCACCGGGGAGCTGTTTTTT.

This clonotype was seen ten or more times. The chain combines TRBV11-2 with TRBJ1-3; D gene uncertain. V dropped 0 bases and J dropped 0 bases, with 9 bases sitting between them. CDR1 and CDR2 (germline): SGHAT, FQNNGV. This CDR3 contains 16 residues. CDR3: CASSLDRGHSGNTIYF. The CDR3 coding sequence is TGTGCCAGCAGCTTAGATCGAGGCCACTCTGGAAACACCATATATTTT.

This clonotype was found many times. CDR3 coding DNA: TGTGCCTGGGGCTTAGCGGGAGGATCGTACGAGCAGTACTTC. As protein: CAWGLAGGSYEQYF. The chain couples TRBV30 to TRBJ2-7; 10 bases fit TRBD2. This CDR3 contains 14 residues. The junction had 8 bases not matched to a gene; V was cut back by 5 bases and J by 4 bases. CDR1 and CDR2 (germline): GTSNPN, SVGIG (reference sequence).

This sequence joins TRBV7-8 and TRBJ1-2; D unresolved. The CDR3 totals 14 residues. Germline CDR1 SGHVS, CDR2 FQNEAQ. V was clipped by 5 bases and J by 4 bases, with 14 bases between them. The CDR3 region has the DNA TGTGCCAGCAGCCCAAGCACACGCAGCTATGGCTACACCTTC. Translating gives CASSPSTRSYGYTF. Full variable domain (rest looked up from reference TRBV7-8 and TRBJ1-2): GAGVSQSPRYKVAKRGQDVALRCDPISGHVSLFWYQQALGQGPEFLTYFQNEAQLDKSGLPSDRFFAERPEGSVSTLKIQRTQQEDSAVYLCASSPSTRSYGYTFGSGTRLTVV.

This clonotype was recorded many times. This chain connects TRBV7-9 to TRBJ2-1; 7 bases agree with TRBD2. V shed 0 bases and J 0 bases; nucleotides not matched to a gene: 5. This CDR3 is 17 amino acids long. Looked up from germline, CDR1 is SEHNR and CDR2 is FQNEAQ (reference sequence). As DNA, the CDR3 is TGTGCCAGCAGCTTAGCCCTGGGGGGGAGCTCCTACAATGAGCAGTTCTTC. Residues: CASSLALGGSSYNEQFF.

This clonotype appeared a few times. The chain joins TRBV12-3 or TRBV12-4 to TRBJ1-2; 8 bases line up with TRBD1. V shed 6 bases and J 7 bases; nucleotides not matched to a gene: 7. This CDR3 is 13 amino acids long. The CDR3 sequence is CASSGTGYIGYTF. The CDR3 coding sequence is TGTGCCAGCAGCGGGACAGGCTATATTGGCTACACCTTC.

This clonotype was counted between two and nine times. The chain carries TRBV5-1 and TRBJ2-3; 8 nucleotides align to TRBD1. With 4 bases clipped from V and 2 bases from J, the junction kept 3 bases outside the gene matches. Per germline, CDR1 SGHRS and CDR2 YFSETQ. This CDR3 region has 14 residues. CDR3 region: CASSVTGDTDTQYF. The CDR3 nucleotides read TGCGCCAGCAGCGTGACAGGGGACACAGATACGCAGTATTTT. The entire variable domain, with the rest obtained from reference TRBV5-1 and TRBJ2-3, is as follows: KAGVTQTPRYLIKTRGQQVTLSCSPISGHRSVSWYQQTPGQGLQFLFEYFSETQRNKGNFPGRFSGRQFSNSRSEMNVSTLELGDSALYLCASSVTGDTDTQYFGPGTRLTVL.

This clonotype was seen many times. The chain couples TRBV5-1 to TRBJ1-1, with 8 bases that match TRBD1. CDR3 length equals 15 residues. Germline loops: CDR1 SGHRS, CDR2 YFSETQ. J was trimmed by 3 bases and V by 4 bases; bases with no gene match: 8. The CDR3 nucleotides read TGCGCCAGCAGCATAACCGGGACAGGAGACACTGAAGCTTTCTTT. Protein sequence: CASSITGTGDTEAFF.

This clonotype was counted between two and nine times. The rearrangement links TRBV4-1 to TRBJ2-7; maybe TRBD1 (6 bases). Germline V gives CDR1 MGHRA, CDR2 YSYEKL. The CDR3 has 16 residues. Trimming shortened V by 0 bases and J by 3 bases, and 15 bases separated the two germline ends. The CDR3 DNA is TGCGCCAGCAGCCAAGACCCTACAGGGTCTTACTACGAGCAGTACTTC. Amino acid sequence: CASSQDPTGSYYEQYF.